This TCR beta chain was identified in a study of CD8+CD57+ T cells in acquired aplastic anemia. Study-level points and caveats: The same twenty-nine CD8+ CDR3 sequences occurred in patients and in controls.

TCR beta VDJ combinations and CDR3 sequences were profiled from genomic DNA. TCRdb processed the reads anew with MiXCR; each CDR3 protein has one entry. The table includes about 200,000 distinct CDR3 sequences, under 55% detected once. Germline lookup yields CDR1 KGHDR and CDR2 SFDVKD. The ends were cut back, 8 bases at V and 2 bases at J, with 17 bases in the middle. The CDR3 consists of 16 residues. Previously, flow cytometry had revealed CD8+CD57+ cell expansion in the patients chosen for sequencing. As to this clonotype: No antigen is known for it.

This receptor was identified in a human donor with aplastic anemia. V is TRBV24-1 and J is TRBJ2-2; perhaps D is TRBD1 or TRBD2 (5 bases each). Sequencing input: sorted CD4+, CD8+, or CD8+CD57+ T cells (not recorded which) from PBMCs. In nucleotides, the CDR3 is TGTGCCACCATCAATTTCCGGGACGGAAACACCGGGGAGCTGTTTTTT. Translating gives CATINFRDGNTGELFF.